The clone carrying this T cell receptor beta chain has only a few counts. The sample originates from a study of patients and donors after allogeneic stem cell transplantation. One entry per CDR3 protein, called by TCRdb with MiXCR from the RT-PCR reads. The data hold about 89,000 distinct CDR3 sequences, with 48% observed a single time. Germline V lookup: CDR1 MNHEY, CDR2 SMNVEV (reference sequence). The length of the CDR3 is 13 residues. Trimming took off 4 bases at V and 0 bases at J, with 4 bases between the two ends. The genes are TRBV27 and TRBJ1-5; the D is unclear. Sample: blood, either unsorted or a sorted T cell fraction (not recorded which). The TCR was taken from a human donor who was either an allogeneic HSCT recipient or a stem cell or donor lymphocyte infusion donor (not recorded which). It is not recorded whose cells these are; they may come from a transplant donor. The DNA for the CDR3 is TGTGCCAGCAGTTCCGCTAGCAATCAGCCCCAGCATTTT. Translation: CASSSASNQPQHF.